Sequencing of this T cell receptor beta chain was carried out in a study of blood T cell repertoires in COVID-19. The table came from immunoSEQ multiplex PCR; TCRdb's copy has only in-frame clones and leaves some out. The table includes approximately 300,000 clones, about nine tenths detected once. The sample consisted of peripheral blood. This sequence originates from a man aged 18 to 29 with active or convalescent COVID-19.

The CDR3 protein is CASRLEMNTEAFF. The CDR3 nucleotides read TGTGCCAGCAGGCTAGAGATGAACACTGAAGCTTTCTTT. This chain links TRBV6-5 with TRBJ1-1; no firm D call. CDR3 length equals 13 residues. V lost 6 bases, J lost 0 bases, and 8 bases lay in between. Germline CDR1 and CDR2: MNHEY and SVGAGI.